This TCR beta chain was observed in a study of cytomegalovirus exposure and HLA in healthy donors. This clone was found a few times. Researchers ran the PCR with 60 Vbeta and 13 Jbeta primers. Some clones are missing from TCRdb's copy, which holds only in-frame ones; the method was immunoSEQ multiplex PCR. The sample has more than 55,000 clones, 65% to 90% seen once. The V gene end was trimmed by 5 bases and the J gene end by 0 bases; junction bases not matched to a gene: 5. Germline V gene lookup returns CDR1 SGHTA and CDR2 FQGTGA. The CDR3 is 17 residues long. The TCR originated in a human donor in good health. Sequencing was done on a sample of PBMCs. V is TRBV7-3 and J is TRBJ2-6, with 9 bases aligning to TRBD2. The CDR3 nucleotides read TGTGCCAGCAGCATAGCGGGAGTTACCTCTGGGGCCAACGTCCTGACTTTC. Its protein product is CASSIAGVTSGANVLTF.